This TCR beta chain was retrieved from a study of graft-versus-host responses after intestinal transplantation (dated by TCRdb to about 2021). With respect to the entire study: The transplants that recipients received were multivisceral, liver-intestinal, or isolated intestinal. Every recipient was given anti-thymocyte globulin induction, followed by roughly 3 years of maintenance tacrolimus and steroids. To identify alloreactive clones, pre-transplant mixed lymphocyte reaction products were sequenced and then compared with unstimulated pre-transplant donor and recipient T cells. Samples from a few later patients were sequenced in-house on an Illumina MiSeq with MiXCR processing rather than by the commercial service. A cohort of around 25 intestinal transplant recipients, including one retransplant, was enrolled, and a few patients lacking pretransplant specimens were excluded. A peak of at least 4% donor T cells among recipient peripheral blood mononuclear cells was the definition used for donor T cell macrochimerism. After intestinal transplantation, graft-versus-host and host-versus-graft alloreactive T cell clones in the graft, circulation and bone marrow were tracked using bulk TCR-beta CDR3 sequencing. General conclusions and limits of the study: Peak levels of circulating GvH clones were associated with declines in HvG clones early after transplant. The relatively low number and heterogeneity of intestinal transplant patients limited the conclusions. GvH clones turned up in recipient bone marrow, with some appearing earlier in ileal mucosa or blood, a pattern consistent with an intestinal mucosal origin. In patients with donor T cell macrochimerism, the allografts had high GvH to HvG T cell clonal ratios.

According to the study, the label for this sample's time point signals: cells obtained before transplantation from donor or recipient. CD3+CD4+ and CD3+CD8+ populations were FACS-sorted from unstimulated pre-transplant donor and recipient cells taken from spleen or lymph nodes. The library was produced with the immunoSEQ multiplex PCR assay. For most patients, genomic DNA was isolated with the Qiagen DNeasy Blood and Tissue Kit and sent frozen to Adaptive Biotechnologies for TCR sequencing. High-throughput TCR-beta CDR3 sequencing of genomic DNA from most patients was performed by Adaptive Biotechnologies. Per the source publication's procedure: TCR sequencing data were retrieved from Adaptive's ImmunoSEQ software for around 18 patients, whereas a few other patients were processed with MiXCR and VDJtools. CD4 versus CD8 sorting errors were corrected by removing sequences found in both subsets at a frequency ratio below 5:1. Because the origin of CDR3 nucleotide sequences shared between donor and recipient could not be assigned, those sequences were removed. At least 2-fold expansion over unstimulated cells and a minimum CFSE-low frequency of 0.002% (template counts) or 0.001% (read counts) were required for clones to be classified as alloreactive. Clones detected in sequenced pre-transplant spleen, lymph node, or MLR CFSE-low populations of the donor or recipient were defined as mappable. Cumulative frequency of alloreactive clones was calculated as a percentage of all sequences weighted by copy number. What TCRdb holds here is the immuneACCESS table cut down to in-frame rearrangements. Part of the clones is not present; checked against another copy, under half of the missing clones reflect an unresolved V gene, and the others are unexplained. V and J calls and clone size are those listed in that table; D and trimming were worked out from the DNA. The sample table shows tens of thousands of clones, and roughly 93% are seen once. The leading ten clones occupy about 0.41% of the sample.

Concerning this clone itself: The target of this receptor is not known. No per-base quality is available; no much larger clone lies one base away.

The CDR3 goes from the cysteine to the phenylalanine over 16 residues. Solely the CDR3 DNA is kept, with 48 bases framed from the first base. Per the germline V gene (reference sequence), PRHDT is the CDR1 and FYEKMQ is the CDR2. Trimming removed 5 bases from V and 4 bases from J; the gene matches leave 6 bases unexplained. The sequenced sample was unstimulated CD4+ T cells sorted from spleen or lymph node cells, obtained before transplant. The sequence came from a human donor who was the organ donor for an intestinal transplant. The chain employs TRBV13 and TRBJ2-1; TRBD2 aligns with 12 central bases. The CDR3: CASSIETSGGYNEQFF. DNA sequence: TGTGCCAGCAGCATCGAGACTAGCGGGGGTTACAATGAGCAGTTCTTC. The CDR3 plus the reference TRBV13 and TRBJ2-1 genes for the other parts give the full variable domain: AAGVIQSPRHLIKEKRETATLKCYPIPRHDTVYWYQQGPGQDPQFLISFYEKMQSDKGSIPDRFSAQQFSDYHSELNMSSLELGDSALYFCASSIETSGGYNEQFFGPGTRLTVL.